The 23 T cell receptor beta chains reported below all come from one sample, sequenced in a study of CXCR3-negative and CXCR3-positive naive CD8 T cells. TRB cDNA was prepared as libraries by UMI-labeled 5' RACE. TCRdb re-called the 5' RACE reads and shows each CDR3 protein once, DNA omitted. This specimen shows about 120,000 distinct CDR3 sequences; the ten leading clones hold around 0.35%. Antigens for these TCRs are unknown. Study results and caveats: Hydrophobicity of TRB CDR3s was greater in CXCR3-positive naive cells than in CXCR3-negative naive cells.

Sequenced: naive CXCR3+ CD8+ T cells from blood. As to subset: CD45RO-CCR7+CD27+CD95- naive CD8+ T cells expressing CXCR3 (TNR3+). These receptors originate from a human donor in good health. Some clones in this sample may be carry-over from other donors' samples.

V and J are TRBV20-1 and TRBJ2-7; the D call from TCRdb, TRBD1, cannot be confirmed without DNA. The CDR3 consists of 15 residues. CDR1 and CDR2 from the germline V gene are DFQATT and SNEGSKA (reference sequence). The CDR3 region is CSAGPQPGTGDEQYF.

The chain is built from TRBV11-2 and TRBJ2-1; TCRdb lists TRBD1, though no DNA is available to test this call. CDR1 and CDR2 from the germline V gene are SGHAT and FQNNGV. The CDR3 sequence is 14 residues long. CDR3 region: CASSPPDGDPKQFF.

J is TRBJ2-7 and V is TRBV29-1. The CDR3 has 13 amino acids. The germline V gene has CDR1 SQVTM and CDR2 ANQGSEA. The CDR3 sequence is CSVVPSRGYEQYF.

The chain couples TRBV7-6 to TRBJ2-7; TCRdb designates TRBD1, a call that cannot be tested without DNA. The CDR3 is 15 residues long. Germline CDR1 is SGHVS and CDR2 is FNYEAQ. CDR3 in amino acids: CASSVGELNVDEQYF.

The rearrangement uses TRBV29-1 and TRBJ2-2; as DNA is missing, the TRBD1 call by TCRdb cannot be tested. CDR3 length: 14 amino acids. Looked up from germline, CDR1 is SQVTM and CDR2 is ANQGSEA. CDR3 protein: CSVEWTRNTGELFF.

This chain's CDR3 is CSAISLGGIGYTF. The chain links TRBV29-1 to TRBJ1-2; there is no DNA to check the TCRdb D call of TRBD1. Per the germline V gene, CDR1 is SQVTM and CDR2 is ANQGSEA. The CDR3 is 13 amino acids.

The rearrangement links TRBV18 to TRBJ1-1; TCRdb's D call, TRBD1, is unchecked because there is no DNA. The CDR3 loop spans 15 amino acids. Per the germline V gene, CDR1 is KGHSH and CDR2 is LQKENI. This CDR3 is CASSPEDSPDTEAFF.

The V and J genes are TRBV12-3 or TRBV12-4 and TRBJ1-4. The CDR3 sequence is 13 residues long. The CDR3 loop reads CASSLSGNEKLFF.

The chain's CDR3 is CASSYGLANEQFF. V is TRBV7-6 and J is TRBJ2-1; TCRdb picks TRBD2, but there is no DNA to check that call. In germline, CDR1 is SGHVS, CDR2 FNYEAQ. This CDR3 has 13 amino acids.

This chain connects TRBV9 to TRBJ2-1. Germline V gene data show CDR1 as SGDLS and CDR2 as YYNGEE. There are 11 residues in the CDR3. CDR3 in amino acids: CASRSNNEQFF.

The V gene is TRBV11-2, the J gene TRBJ2-7; the TCRdb call, TRBD2, lacks DNA for checking. CDR3 length: 14 residues. Germline values: CDR1 SGHAT, CDR2 FQNNGV. The CDR3 reads CASSLIAGVYEQYF.

This chain links TRBV24-1 with TRBJ2-1; absent DNA, TCRdb's TRBD2 call cannot be checked. Germline assignment: CDR1 KGHDR and CDR2 SFDVKD. The CDR3 loop spans 20 amino acids. This CDR3 is CATSDSKTVSGGPYYNEQFF.

This chain connects TRBV15 to TRBJ1-5; there is no DNA to check the TCRdb D call of TRBD1. Looked up from germline, CDR1 is LNHNV and CDR2 is YYDKDF (reference sequence). The CDR3 totals 18 residues. CDR3 sequence reads: CATSRDLTRDSRNQPQHF. Variable domain in full (rest from reference TRBV15 and TRBJ1-5): DAMVIQNPRYQVTQFGKPVTLSCSQTLNHNVMYWYQQKSSQAPKLLFHYYDKDFNNEADTPDNFQSRRPNTSFCFLDIRSPGLGDTAMYLCATSRDLTRDSRNQPQHFGDGTRLSIL.

The chain recombines TRBV7-8 with TRBJ2-1; TCRdb picks TRBD1, but there is no DNA to check that call. This CDR3 spans 13 amino acids. CDR1 and CDR2 from the germline V gene are SGHVS and FQNEAQ. Here the CDR3 reads CASSPGPNNEQFF.

J is TRBJ2-7 and V is TRBV27. Germline V lookup: CDR1 MNHEY, CDR2 SMNVEV (reference sequence). The CDR3 is 13 residues long. Here the CDR3 reads CASSFSGVYEQYF.

The rearrangement links TRBV3-1 to TRBJ2-3; TCRdb names TRBD2, which stays unverified in the absence of DNA. The CDR3 runs 18 residues. Germline V gives CDR1 LGHDT, CDR2 YNNKEL (reference sequence). CDR3 in amino acids: CASSQDLNGGAGADTQYF.

This chain uses TRBV5-1 with TRBJ2-1. From germline, CDR1 is SGHRS and CDR2 YFSETQ. This CDR3 has 13 amino acids. This chain's CDR3 is CASSLATYNEQFF.

The rearrangement uses TRBV29-1 and TRBJ2-1; TCRdb returns TRBD1, unconfirmable since there is no DNA. CDR3 length: 14 amino acids. CDR1 is SQVTM and CDR2 is ANQGSEA in the germline V gene. The CDR3 loop is CSATTGKNYNEQFF.

The gene calls are TRBV12-3 or TRBV12-4 and TRBJ2-7; the TCRdb call, TRBD2, lacks DNA for checking. The length of the CDR3 is 14 residues. The CDR3 loop reads CASTVAGGRYEQYF.

V is TRBV15 and J is TRBJ2-5; the D call from TCRdb, TRBD1, cannot be confirmed without DNA. Looked up from germline, CDR1 is LNHNV and CDR2 is YYDKDF (reference sequence). The CDR3 covers 14 residues. The CDR3 reads CATSGLGQGETQYF.

The V and J genes are TRBV7-9 and TRBJ1-2; TCRdb's assignment of TRBD1 cannot be checked, as there is no DNA. CDR3 length: 13 amino acids. The germline V gene has CDR1 SEHNR and CDR2 FQNEAQ (reference sequence). The CDR3: CASSGTGKHGYTF. The full variable domain, with the rest looked up from reference TRBV7-9 and TRBJ1-2, is DTGVSQNPRHKITKRGQNVTFRCDPISEHNRLYWYRQTLGQGPEFLTYFQNEAQLEKSRLLSDRFSAERPKGSFSTLEIQRTEQGDSAMYLCASSGTGKHGYTFGSGTRLTVV.

Here the CDR3 reads CASSYLGYRQFF. The rearrangement joins TRBV6-2 or TRBV6-3 to TRBJ2-1. The germline V gene has CDR1 MNHEY and CDR2 SVGEGT. The CDR3 covers 12 residues.

The chain joins TRBV29-1 to TRBJ2-1; the TRBD1 assignment by TCRdb is unverifiable without DNA. The CDR3 runs to 13 residues. Per the germline V gene, CDR1 is SQVTM and CDR2 is ANQGSEA. CDR3 residues: CSAGQGSYNERFF.